Below, 28 T cell receptor beta chains from the same sample are listed, as sequenced in a study of beta chain features in type 1 diabetes. The isolated RNA, all of it, was reverse transcribed, so expressed TCRB transcripts were what got sequenced. TCRdb keeps only in-frame clones here, not all; method: immunoSEQ multiplex PCR. The sample yields about 930,000 clones, 15% to 20% seen once. Material: naive CD4+ T cells from blood. Receptors were obtained from a woman aged 18-29 years in good health.

The chain recombines TRBV7-8 with TRBJ1-1; the D is unclear. The V end lost 5 bases, the J end lost 2 bases, and 9 bases lay between the germline ends. CDR1 is SGHVS, CDR2 FQNEAQ, per germline. This CDR3 comprises 13 residues. The CDR3 spells CASSLQFNTEAFF. The DNA for the CDR3 is TGTGCCAGCAGCCTTCAATTTAACACTGAAGCTTTCTTT.

Comments on this clone: The sample has other DNA sequences that encode this CDR3 too. Here the CDR3 DNA reads TGTGCCAGCAGTTTACGGCGCAATGAGCAGTTCTTC. Its translation: CASSLRRNEQFF. The gene calls are TRBV28 and TRBJ2-1; D unclear. Germline loops: CDR1 MDHEN, CDR2 SYDVKM. The CDR3 is 12 amino acids. V lost 2 bases to trimming and J lost 6 bases, with 5 bases between them. Full variable domain (remainder filled in from reference TRBV28 and TRBJ2-1): DVKVTQSSRYLVKRTGEKVFLECVQDMDHENMFWYRQDPGLGLRLIYFSYDVKMKEKGDIPEGYSVSREKKERFSLILESASTNQTSMYLCASSLRRNEQFFGPGTRLTVL.

This clone was observed once. This chain connects TRBV7-2 to TRBJ1-1, with D hard to call. V gave up 1 base and J gave up 5 bases, with 11 bases separating them. The CDR3 consists of 14 residues. Germline V gives CDR1 SGHTA, CDR2 FQGNSA. The CDR3 bases are TGTGCCAGCAGCTTAGGAGTTTTTGGTACTGAAGCTTTCTTT. Translation: CASSLGVFGTEAFF.

This sequence joins TRBV6-6 and TRBJ2-1, with D possibly TRBD2 on 6 matching bases. The CDR3 runs to 12 residues. Germline values: CDR1 MNHNY, CDR2 SVGAGI (reference sequence). The V end lost 5 bases, the J end lost 8 bases, and 10 bases lay between the germline ends. As DNA, the CDR3 is TGTGCCAGCAGTCCCTCGGGAGATGAGCAGTTCTTC. This sequence encodes CASSPSGDEQFF.

In this sample, this clone turned up a few times. CDR3 sequence: CASSQKISTSGRGGAQYF. For the CDR3, the DNA is TGTGCCAGCAGCCAAAAGATATCGACTAGCGGGAGGGGAGGGGCCCAGTACTTC. The chain has TRBV5-4 and TRBJ2-5, with 14 bases lining up with TRBD2. CDR3 size: 18 residues. V gave up 4 bases and J gave up 9 bases; unmatched junction bases: 17. Germline loops: CDR1 SGHNT, CDR2 YYREEE (reference sequence).

This clone was picked up one time. The V gene is TRBV25-1, the J gene TRBJ2-5, with 8 bases that match TRBD2. The better agreement between TRBJ2-7 and the DNA end casts doubt on the J call. CDR3 size: 14 residues. Germline-derived CDR1 and CDR2 are MGHDK and SYGVNS. CDR3 DNA: TGTGCCAGCAGTGGAAGCGGGAGTTTCTACGAGCAGTACTTC. It yields the protein CASSGSGSFYEQYF.

This clone was counted many times. This sequence joins TRBV2 and TRBJ2-7, with D unresolved. This CDR3 spans 11 amino acids. From germline, CDR1 is SNHLY and CDR2 FYNNEI. Trimming stripped 5 bases from V and 3 bases from J, with 5 bases between. The CDR3 bases are TGTGCCAGCAGTACCTACTACGAGCAGTACTTC. Residues: CASSTYYEQYF.

The chain combines TRBV7-9 with TRBJ2-7, with D perhaps TRBD2 (5 bases). Germline V gene lookup returns CDR1 SEHNR and CDR2 FQNEAQ (reference sequence). The CDR3 runs 15 residues. Trimming shortened V by 1 base and J by 2 bases, and 12 bases separated the two germline ends. CDR3 in amino acids: CASSLDGLPTYEQYF. CDR3 DNA: TGTGCCAGCAGCTTAGACGGACTCCCTACCTACGAGCAGTACTTC.

This clone was observed a few times. The gene calls are TRBV6-5 and TRBJ2-7; D gene unclear. The CDR3 is made up of 13 amino acids. Germline assignment: CDR1 MNHEY and CDR2 SVGAGI. The V end was cut by 1 base, the J end by 5 bases, with 9 bases between. This CDR3 is CASSYFAGNEQYF. CDR3 bases: TGTGCCAGCAGTTACTTTGCAGGAAACGAGCAGTACTTC.

This clone was observed a handful of times. This chain joins TRBV18 and TRBJ2-6, with unresolved D. Trimming pared 6 bases from V and 0 bases from J, leaving 21 bases between. The CDR3 is 19 amino acids. Looked up from germline, CDR1 is KGHSH and CDR2 is LQKENI. CDR3 nucleotide sequence: TGTGCCAGCTCGTCCTCTCGTGCGGACCTCCTCTCTGGGGCCAACGTCCTGACTTTC. Its translation: CASSSSRADLLSGANVLTF.

V and J are TRBV7-3 and TRBJ2-5, with 8 bases aligning to TRBD2. This CDR3 contains 16 residues. V trimming: 2 bases; J trimming: 5 bases; junction bases outside the gene matches: 10. Germline values: CDR1 SGHTA, CDR2 FQGTGA. The CDR3 loop is CASSLSGGLYSETQYF. The DNA of the CDR3 is TGTGCCAGCAGCTTATCGGGAGGGCTCTACTCCGAGACCCAGTACTTC.

CDR3 nucleotide sequence: TGTGCCAGCAGCCCGAACAGACTAGCGGGAGTCGGCGAGCAGTACTTC. It codes for CASSPNRLAGVGEQYF. The V gene is TRBV7-8, the J gene TRBJ2-7, with 12 positions matching TRBD2. The length of the CDR3 is 16 residues. Germline CDR1 and CDR2: SGHVS and FQNEAQ. Unmatched junction bases numbered 11, after V lost 5 bases and J lost 6 bases.

This clone appeared a few times. The chain links TRBV7-2 to TRBJ2-2, with TRBD2 identical over 8 bases. CDR3 length: 16 residues. Germline CDR1 SGHTA, CDR2 FQGNSA. Unmatched junction bases numbered 11, after V lost 5 bases and J lost 6 bases. CDR3 sequence reads: CASSPVAGSGAGELFF. CDR3 DNA sequence: TGTGCCAGCAGCCCAGTAGCGGGATCGGGGGCCGGGGAGCTGTTTTTT.

The chain is built from TRBV6-5 and TRBJ2-3; TRBD2 aligns across 8 bases. Trimming cost V 6 bases and J 11 bases; bases outside gene matches: 4. The CDR3 totals 11 residues. The germline CDR1 and CDR2 sequences are MNHEY and SVGAGI. In DNA form, the CDR3 reads TGTGCCAGCAGACGCGGGAGGAAGCAGTATTTT. It encodes CASRRGRKQYF.

This clone was observed a few times. This chain links TRBV15 with TRBJ2-1, with unresolved D. V shed 0 bases and J shed 10 bases, with 7 bases lying between them. Germline values: CDR1 LNHNV, CDR2 YYDKDF (reference sequence). The CDR3 length is 12 residues. The CDR3 DNA follows: TGTGCCACCAGCAGAGATATGGGGGAGCAGTTCTTC. Amino acids: CATSRDMGEQFF. Together with reference TRBV15 and TRBJ2-1, the CDR3 gives the full variable domain: DAMVIQNPRYQVTQFGKPVTLSCSQTLNHNVMYWYQQKSSQAPKLLFHYYDKDFNNEADTPDNFQSRRPNTSFCFLDIRSPGLGDTAMYLCATSRDMGEQFFGPGTRLTVL.

A few counts support this clone. This chain connects TRBV13 to TRBJ1-2, with no clear D. Germline CDR1 is PRHDT and CDR2 is FYEKMQ (reference sequence). Trimming pared 6 bases from V and 2 bases from J, leaving 13 bases between. This CDR3 contains 14 residues. CDR3 coding DNA: TGTGCCAGCAGTCTCAAGCTGACAAACTATGGCTACACCTTC. Its protein product is CASSLKLTNYGYTF. The full variable domain, rest sourced from reference TRBV13 and TRBJ1-2, is AAGVIQSPRHLIKEKRETATLKCYPIPRHDTVYWYQQGPGQDPQFLISFYEKMQSDKGSIPDRFSAQQFSDYHSELNMSSLELGDSALYFCASSLKLTNYGYTFGSGTRLTVV.

This clone was detected only a few times. V gene TRBV27 combines with J gene TRBJ1-2; 9 bases align to TRBD1. This CDR3 has 14 amino acids. V lost 4 bases and J lost 6; bases outside the gene matches: 6. In germline, CDR1 is MNHEY, CDR2 SMNVEV (reference sequence). CDR3 coding DNA: TGTGCCAGCAGTTCGACCGGGACAGGGAATGGCTACACCTTC. Translated: CASSSTGTGNGYTF.

The genes are TRBV28 and TRBJ2-7; 10 bases map to TRBD1. Losses at the gene ends were 6 bases for V and 3 bases for J; bases not matched to a gene: 8. CDR3 length: 15 residues. In germline, CDR1 is MDHEN, CDR2 SYDVKM. The CDR3 region is CASSQPGQGNYEQYF. The CDR3 DNA reads TGTGCCAGCAGCCAGCCGGGACAGGGGAACTACGAGCAGTACTTC.

Comments on this clone: In the same sample, other DNA sequences code for this CDR3. The chain has TRBV5-4 and TRBJ1-2; D is ambiguous. Germline CDR1 reads SGHNT; CDR2 reads YYREEE (reference sequence). This CDR3 is built from 13 residues. Trimming pared 0 bases from V and 5 bases from J, leaving 8 bases between. CDR3 sequence (DNA): TGTGCCAGCAGCTTGGCTGGCCAATATGGCTACACCTTC. Its translation is CASSLAGQYGYTF.

V usage is TRBV6-5 and J usage is TRBJ2-1; 11 nucleotides agree with TRBD2. Germline lookup yields CDR1 MNHEY and CDR2 SVGAGI. This CDR3 is 15 amino acids long. The V segment lost 6 bases and the J segment 2 bases; nucleotides outside the gene matches: 3. CDR3 residues: CASSTSGSAYNEQFF. The DNA for the CDR3 is TGTGCCAGCAGCACTAGCGGGAGCGCCTACAATGAGCAGTTCTTC.

This clone was found a few times. The rearrangement links TRBV4-2 to TRBJ2-1, with D uncertain. Trimming cost V 2 bases and J 8 bases, with 7 bases left between them. Germline V gene sequence: CDR1 LGHNA, CDR2 YNFKEQ. CDR3 length: 12 amino acids. The CDR3 is CASSQSNYEQFF. The CDR3, as DNA: TGTGCCAGCAGCCAAAGTAACTATGAGCAGTTCTTC.

This clone was counted between two and nine times. The V call is TRBV19, the J call TRBJ2-5, with TRBD2 identical over 8 bases. V dropped 4 bases and J dropped 0; count of bases not matched to a gene: 7. This CDR3 spans 16 amino acids. Germline CDR1 LNHDA, CDR2 SQIVND (reference sequence). The chain's CDR3 is CASSSRSSGYQETQYF. DNA of the CDR3: TGTGCCAGTAGTAGTCGGTCTAGCGGGTACCAAGAGACCCAGTACTTC. Variable domain in full (rest from reference TRBV19 and TRBJ2-5): DGGITQSPKYLFRKEGQNVTLSCEQNLNHDAMYWYRQDPGQGLRLIYYSQIVNDFQKGDIAEGYSVSREKKESFPLTVTSAQKNPTAFYLCASSSRSSGYQETQYFGPGTRLLVL.

The chain has TRBV4-3 and TRBJ2-1; TRBD1 matches at 10 bases. The CDR3 loop spans 16 amino acids. V was clipped by 1 base and J by 0 bases; unmatched bases: 0. CDR1 is LGHNA and CDR2 is YSLEER in the germline V gene. The CDR3 loop is CASSQGDRGSYNEQFF. CDR3 DNA: TGCGCCAGCAGCCAAGGGGACAGGGGCTCCTACAATGAGCAGTTCTTC.

This clone appeared a few times. This chain's CDR3 is CASRVQSYGYTF. Here the CDR3 DNA reads TGTGCCAGCAGGGTGCAGTCCTATGGCTACACCTTC. The chain has TRBV2 and TRBJ1-2, with D uncertain. CDR1 and CDR2 from the germline V gene are SNHLY and FYNNEI. This CDR3 contains 12 residues. V lost 6 bases, J lost 4 bases, and 9 bases lay in between.

This sequence joins TRBV19 and TRBJ2-1; D gene unclear. This CDR3 is 14 amino acids long. Germline assignment: CDR1 LNHDA and CDR2 SQIVND (reference sequence). Trimming removed 3 bases at V and 3 bases at J, with 9 bases between. CDR3 in amino acids: CASSIGDLYNEQFF. The CDR3 DNA follows: TGTGCCAGTAGTATCGGAGACCTCTACAATGAGCAGTTCTTC.

The chain couples TRBV6-5 to TRBJ2-7; D uncertain. The CDR3 has 15 amino acids. V was trimmed by 2 bases and J by 0 bases, leaving 11 bases between them. CDR1 and CDR2 (germline): MNHEY, SVGAGI. The CDR3 is CASSYRRTSSYEQYF. In nucleotides, the CDR3 is TGTGCCAGCAGTTACAGGCGTACGAGCTCCTACGAGCAGTACTTC.

There are a few counts of this clone. V is TRBV19 and J is TRBJ2-7; D possibly matches TRBD1 or TRBD2 (5 bases each). Trimming removed 5 bases at V and 0 bases at J, with 14 bases between. The CDR3 extends over 15 amino acids. Germline V gene sequence: CDR1 LNHDA, CDR2 SQIVND (reference sequence). The CDR3 DNA reads as TGTGCCAGTAGTGAAAGACTAAGGGGCTCCTACGAGCAGTACTTC. Translation gives CASSERLRGSYEQYF.

The rearrangement uses TRBV4-2 and TRBJ2-3; 10 bases agree with TRBD2. The CDR3 length is 19 residues. Germline-derived CDR1 and CDR2 are LGHNA and YNFKEQ. After removal of 4 bases from V and 6 bases from J, the junction contained 19 bases not matched to a gene. The CDR3 DNA is TGTGCCAGCAGCCGATCAAAAAGACTAGCGGGCAAGACAGGGGATACGCAGTATTTT. Translating it yields CASSRSKRLAGKTGDTQYF.